This TCR beta chain was profiled in a study of shared clonotypes between healthy human individuals. The data were produced by immunoSEQ multiplex PCR, yet TCRdb's version contains in-frame clones alone and is incomplete. The top ten hold roughly 0.13% of the sample, which has 2 million to 2.5 million clones, nearly 97% seen once. The TCR sequence derives from a man between 18 and 35 years old in good health. The specimen was naive CD4+ T cells sorted from blood. Subset denoted: CD45RA+ positively selected.

CDR3 sequence (DNA): TGTGCCAGCAGCGTCAACCCCGGGGTCACCGGGGAGCTGTTTTTT. This gives the protein CASSVNPGVTGELFF. The gene calls are TRBV9 and TRBJ2-2; a possible D gene is TRBD2 (5 bases). From germline, CDR1 is SGDLS and CDR2 YYNGEE. The germline V and J ends were trimmed by 2 bases and 4 bases, with 12 bases remaining between them. The CDR3 spans 15 residues.